This T cell receptor (beta chain) was captured in a study of blood T cell repertoires in COVID-19. Overall study context: Samples taken during acute and convalescent COVID-19 were collected in the United States, Italy and Spain. The analysed material was cDNA or gDNA that came from T cells, B-cell-depleted T cells, or PBMCs.

V lost 8 bases, J lost 5 bases, and 8 bases stayed unmatched. The CDR3 totals 15 residues. Data came from immunoSEQ multiplex PCR; TCRdb stores just in-frame clones and leaves some out. The sample has approximately 63,000 clones; roughly 90% are singletons. The specimen sequenced was peripheral blood. This TCR was sampled from a woman older than 75 with acute or convalescent COVID-19. The gene calls are TRBV23-1 and TRBJ2-1; 11 positions agree with TRBD2. TRBV23-1 is placed among ORFs of uncertain function. The DNA of the CDR3 is TGCGCCAGCCCCTTACTAGCGGGGGCACACAATGAGCAGTTCTTC. It specifies CASPLLAGAHNEQFF.